The 22 T cell receptor beta chains listed next were all sequenced from one sample in a study of shared clonotypes between healthy human individuals. Measured with immunoSEQ multiplex PCR; TCRdb has only the in-frame clones, and not every one. The sample yields hundreds of thousands of clones, around 73% seen once. Specimen: memory CD4+ T cells sorted from blood. The subset here: CD45RA-negative fraction. These receptors were obtained from a young woman in good health.

With respect to this clone: At one boundary the junction diverges from the germline segment, which might be a read error. The rearrangement joins TRBV25-1 to TRBJ2-1; the D is unclear. The CDR3 sequence is 14 residues long. The V gene's germline CDR1 is MGHDK and CDR2 SYGVNS. DNA of the CDR3: TGTGCCAGCAGTGAAGGGTTAGTCGAGGATGAACAGTTCTTC. This encodes CASSEGLVEDEQFF.

V is TRBV10-2 and J is TRBJ2-1, with unresolved D. Germline CDR1 and CDR2: WSHSY and SAAADI. The V and J ends lost 6 bases and 1 base respectively, with 7 bases between them. The length of the CDR3 is 13 residues. CDR3 region: CASRAKSYNEQFF. As DNA, the CDR3 is TGCGCCAGCAGGGCGAAGTCCTACAATGAGCAGTTCTTC.

The chain has TRBV7-4 and TRBJ2-2; D is unclear. V lost 5 bases to trimming and J lost 0 bases, with 13 bases between them. Germline V gene data show CDR1 as SGHVT and CDR2 as SQSDAQ. The CDR3 length is 16 residues. The CDR3 is CASSRILPSNTGELFF. The CDR3 DNA sequence: TGTGCCAGCAGCCGAATACTACCGTCGAACACCGGGGAGCTGTTTTTT. Complete variable domain (other parts from reference TRBV7-4 and TRBJ2-2): GAGVSQSPRYKVAKRGRDVALRCDSISGHVTLYWYRQTLGQGSEVLTYSQSDAQRDKSGRPSGRFSAERPERSVSTLKIQRTEQGDSAVYLCASSRILPSNTGELFFGEGSRLTVL.

The rearrangement links TRBV2 to TRBJ2-5; 7 bases line up with TRBD2. With 6 bases clipped from V and 5 bases from J, the junction kept 6 bases outside the gene matches. The CDR3 covers 13 residues. Germline CDR1 SNHLY, CDR2 FYNNEI. CDR3 nucleotide sequence: TGTGCCAGCAGATGGACTAGTCGGGAGACCCAGTACTTC. This sequence encodes CASRWTSRETQYF. The full variable domain, with the rest looked up from reference TRBV2 and TRBJ2-5, is EPEVTQTPSHQVTQMGQEVILRCVPISNHLYFYWYRQILGQKVEFLVSFYNNEISEKSEIFDDQFSVERPDGSNFTLKIRSTKLEDSAMYFCASRWTSRETQYFGPGTRLLVL.

This clone was detected once. The chain has TRBV6-5 and TRBJ2-7; D possibly corresponds to TRBD1 (5 bases). V was cut by 6 bases and J by 5 bases, with 8 bases left in between. The CDR3 extends over 11 amino acids. Germline V CDR1 and CDR2: MNHEY, SVGAGI. The CDR3 sequence is CASRKGDEQYF. The CDR3 DNA reads TGTGCCAGCAGGAAAGGGGACGAGCAGTACTTC.

This CDR3 is CASSVVELGRNTEAFF. As DNA, the CDR3 is TGTGCCAGCAGCGTAGTAGAGTTAGGGAGGAACACTGAAGCTTTCTTT. The V and J genes are TRBV9 and TRBJ1-1; D is unresolved. Deletions cut 0 bases from V and 1 base from J, with 13 bases between. The germline V gene has CDR1 SGDLS and CDR2 YYNGEE. The CDR3 is 16 residues long.

The rearrangement uses TRBV13 and TRBJ2-7; 8 bases match TRBD2. The CDR3 totals 16 residues. V was pared by 5 bases and J by 6 bases, with 15 bases of the junction left unmatched. The germline V gene has CDR1 PRHDT and CDR2 FYEKMQ (reference sequence). DNA for the CDR3: TGTGCCAGCAGCCCACGGCTAGGAGCGGGAGCCGCCGAGCAGTACTTC. This gives the protein CASSPRLGAGAAEQYF. Full variable domain (missing parts from reference TRBV13 and TRBJ2-7): AAGVIQSPRHLIKEKRETATLKCYPIPRHDTVYWYQQGPGQDPQFLISFYEKMQSDKGSIPDRFSAQQFSDYHSELNMSSLELGDSALYFCASSPRLGAGAAEQYFGPGTRLTVT.

The chain combines TRBV28 with TRBJ1-2; the D is unclear. CDR1 and CDR2 (germline): MDHEN, SYDVKM. The CDR3 extends over 12 amino acids. The V end was cut by 2 bases, the J end by 8 bases, with 9 bases between. CDR3 nucleotides: TGTGCCAGCAGTTTAAGGGCAACCGGCTACACCTTC. It translates to CASSLRATGYTF.

This clone was detected once. This rearrangement joins TRBV7-2 to TRBJ2-1, with D possibly being TRBD2 (6 bases). The CDR3 totals 15 residues. V was cut by 1 base and J by 9 bases, with 16 bases left in between. The germline CDR1 and CDR2 sequences are SGHTA and FQGNSA. In DNA form, the CDR3 reads TGTGCCAGCAGCTTAGTCGGCGGGACGTTTAGTGAGCAGTTCTTC. Translation gives CASSLVGGTFSEQFF.

The chain recombines TRBV10-1 with TRBJ2-7; possible D gene TRBD1, 6 bases. Germline-derived CDR1 and CDR2 are WNHNN and SYGVQD (reference sequence). This CDR3 is built from 14 residues. The V end was cut by 6 bases, the J end by 3 bases, with 15 bases between. As DNA, the CDR3 is TGCGCCAGCAGCCCCGGCGGACAGTTCTACGAGCAGTACTTC. Protein product: CASSPGGQFYEQYF.

This clone was recorded once. In DNA form, the CDR3 reads TGTGCCAGCAGTCCGACTCGACAGGAGGCTGAAGCTTTCTTT. This codes for CASSPTRQEAEAFF. This chain uses TRBV27 with TRBJ1-1; tentatively, D is TRBD1 (6 bases). V shed 5 bases and J shed 6 bases, with 16 bases lying between them. From germline, CDR1 is MNHEY and CDR2 SMNVEV (reference sequence). The CDR3 covers 14 residues.

V is TRBV5-6 and J is TRBJ2-3, with D maybe TRBD2 (6 bases). CDR1 SGHDT and CDR2 YYEEEE come from the germline V gene. Trimming removed 3 bases at V and 4 bases at J, with 18 bases between. The CDR3 loop spans 16 amino acids. CDR3 in amino acids: CASSSPPWEVPDTQYF. As DNA, the CDR3 is TGTGCCAGCAGCTCCCCCCCCTGGGAGGTTCCAGATACGCAGTATTTT.

The gene calls are TRBV19 and TRBJ1-1; D perhaps matches TRBD1 (6 bases). This CDR3 has 16 amino acids. Germline CDR1 and CDR2: LNHDA and SQIVND (reference sequence). Between the trimmed V and J ends, which lost 8 bases and 5 bases, there was a span of 24 bases. The DNA of the CDR3 is TGTGCCAGTGGTAATACCCGGGGGGGCTTGGGGACTGAAGCTTTCTTT. Its translation is CASGNTRGGLGTEAFF. Filled out from reference TRBV19 and TRBJ1-1, the complete variable domain reads DGGITQSPKYLFRKEGQNVTLSCEQNLNHDAMYWYRQDPGQGLRLIYYSQIVNDFQKGDIAEGYSVSREKKESFPLTVTSAQKNPTAFYLCASGNTRGGLGTEAFFGQGTRLTVV.

The rearrangement links TRBV4-1 to TRBJ1-5; no definite D call. Trimming removed 3 bases from V and 4 bases from J, with 16 bases in between. Germline CDR1 reads MGHRA; CDR2 reads YSYEKL. This CDR3 has 16 amino acids. The CDR3, as DNA: TGCGCCAGCAGCCAGGTGTTGACTGCGGGGAATCAGCCCCAGCATTTT. This translates into CASSQVLTAGNQPQHF.

The rearrangement links TRBV29-1 to TRBJ2-3, with TRBD2 matching 8 bases. The V segment lost 5 bases and the J segment 4 bases; nucleotides outside the gene matches: 8. Germline V CDR1 and CDR2: SQVTM, ANQGSEA. The CDR3 is made up of 14 amino acids. The CDR3 DNA follows: TGCAGCGTTATACTAGCGGCCGGTTCAGATACGCAGTATTTT. Translated: CSVILAAGSDTQYF.

The chain recombines TRBV5-1 with TRBJ2-7, with TRBD2 matching over 9 bases. V trimming: 5 bases; J trimming: 4 bases; junction bases outside the gene matches: 4. The CDR3 consists of 13 residues. Germline CDR1 SGHRS, CDR2 YFSETQ. The CDR3 loop reads CASRQTSGYEQYF. In DNA form, the CDR3 reads TGCGCCAGCAGACAGACTAGCGGTTACGAGCAGTACTTC.

CDR3 coding DNA: TGTGCCAGCAGGTTAGGGGTCGGGCCCGTCGGCGAGCAGTACTTC. As protein: CASRLGVGPVGEQYF. The rearrangement links TRBV28 to TRBJ2-7; the D gene is possibly TRBD1 (5 bases). Germline CDR1 MDHEN, CDR2 SYDVKM. The CDR3 is 15 residues long. V was clipped by 6 bases and J by 6 bases, with 21 bases between them.

The J gene is TRBJ2-6, the V gene TRBV28; 8 nucleotides match TRBD1. CDR1 MDHEN and CDR2 SYDVKM come from the germline V gene. This CDR3 region has 20 residues. Trimming took 7 bases from V and 0 from J; bases not matched to a gene: 17. CDR3 nucleotide sequence: TGTGCCAGCACCGCTCAGGGGTGGGACAGGAGACTCTCTGGGGCCAACGTCCTGACTTTC. Translated, it gives CASTAQGWDRRLSGANVLTF.

As concerns this clone: Other DNA variants within this sample encode the same CDR3. The rearrangement links TRBV18 to TRBJ2-2; perhaps TRBD1 as D (6 bases). CDR3 length equals 14 residues. Trimming pared 6 bases from V and 2 bases from J, leaving 10 bases between. CDR1 KGHSH and CDR2 LQKENI come from the germline V gene. CDR3 sequence (DNA): TGTGCCAGCTCGCCGGGACAAAACACCGGGGAGCTGTTTTTT. The encoded protein is CASSPGQNTGELFF.

V is TRBV27 and J is TRBJ2-3, with 9 bases fitting TRBD2. The CDR3 contains 16 residues. Germline assignment: CDR1 MNHEY and CDR2 SMNVEV (reference sequence). J lost 5 bases, V lost 0 bases, and 6 bases had no gene match. The CDR3 protein is CASSLSGSGSGDTQYF. The CDR3 DNA sequence: TGTGCCAGCAGTTTATCGGGTAGCGGGAGTGGAGATACGCAGTATTTT.

This clone appeared a single time. The V and J genes are TRBV20-1 and TRBJ2-7, with a tentative D call TRBD2 (5 bases). The CDR3 loop spans 11 amino acids. Germline V CDR1 and CDR2: DFQATT, SNEGSKA (reference sequence). Trimming pared 6 bases from V and 3 bases from J, leaving 9 bases between. This chain's CDR3 is CSAKRDYEQYF. CDR3 nucleotide sequence: TGCAGTGCAAAACGGGACTACGAGCAGTACTTC.

This rearrangement joins TRBV28 to TRBJ1-1, with D unclear. Looked up from germline, CDR1 is MDHEN and CDR2 is SYDVKM. The V and J ends lost 8 bases and 10 bases respectively, with 17 bases between them. The CDR3 is 12 residues long. CDR3 protein: CASSHGGVAAFF. DNA for the CDR3: TGTGCCAGCTCCCATGGCGGGGTGGCAGCTTTCTTT.